This T cell receptor (beta chain) was retrieved from a study of cytomegalovirus exposure and HLA in healthy donors. Study-level results: Sequencing depth roughly uniform across donors was assumed in presence/absence analyses. Later on, a genetic analysis was performed. It linked a missense variant in DCLRE1C with V- and J-gene trimming of TCR beta.

The J segment lost 6 bases and the V segment lost 6 bases, leaving 7 bases of the junction unmatched. Germline values: CDR1 MNHEY, CDR2 SVGAGI. The CDR3 is 13 residues long. A note on this clone: Antigen unknown.

The PCR used 60 Vbeta and 13 Jbeta primers. TCRdb keeps only in-frame clones here, not all; method: immunoSEQ multiplex PCR. The sample yields about 180,000 clones, 60% to 85% seen once. The sample comprised PBMCs. This clonotype originated in a male donor in good health and CMV-seronegative. The chain carries TRBV6-5 and TRBJ2-7; 8 nucleotides match TRBD2. In DNA form, the CDR3 reads TGTGCCAGCAGCGGGGGGGGACCCCTCGAGCAGTACTTC. The encoded protein is CASSGGGPLEQYF.